These 14 T cell receptor beta chains came from one sample sequenced in a study of T cells in women clearing cervical HPV infection. Libraries were prepared by immunoSEQ multiplex PCR; TCRdb keeps only in-frame clonotypes and omits some of them. The clone table shows about 22,000 clones, with the ten largest holding roughly 5%. The sample consisted of blood buffy coat. These TCRs come from a woman aged 18-70 years with a cervical HPV16 infection that either progressed to CIN3+ or cleared (not recorded which).

As for this clone: The read terminates 3 residues before the CDR3 end, so the remaining end is supplied by the germline J gene. The V call is TRBV20-1, the J call TRBJ1-2; 7 positions match TRBD1. CDR3 size: 13 residues. Germline loops: CDR1 DFQATT, CDR2 SNEGSKA (reference sequence). The V and J ends lost 6 bases and 2 bases, in that order; junction bases with no gene match: 6. The CDR3 spells CSAGTANNYGYTF. The CDR3 bases that were read are TGCAGTGCCGGGACAGCTAACAACTATGGC.

As for this clone: With the read ending 3 residues before the CDR3 end, the germline J gene is used to fill in that end. This chain joins TRBV4-1 and TRBJ2-7, with a possible D match to TRBD1 (7 bases). Germline values: CDR1 MGHRA, CDR2 YSYEKL. Trimming took off 1 base at V and 2 bases at J, with 18 bases between the two ends. The CDR3 extends over 17 amino acids. The sequenced part of the CDR3 DNA is TGCGCCAGCAGCCAAGTGGAGGGGGCTAGCGACACCTACGAG. Amino acid sequence: CASSQVEGASDTYE. The full CDR3 sequence reads CASSQVEGASDTYEQYF.

For this clone: The junction shows a germline mismatch at one end, possibly a read error. Distinct nucleotide sequences in the sample also encode this CDR3. The part of the CDR3 DNA that was read is TGCGCCAGCAGCACAGGGATTGGAGGAAACACA. Translated, it gives CASSTGIGGNT. The entire CDR3 protein is CASSTGIGGNTIYF. This rearrangement joins TRBV5-1 to TRBJ1-3; weak D call: TRBD1 (6 bases). The CDR3 end is not reached by the read, which stops 3 residues before it; the germline J gene fills it in. The CDR3 has 14 amino acids. CDR1 SGHRS and CDR2 YFSETQ come from the germline V gene.

With respect to this clone: Read coverage stops 3 residues before the CDR3 terminus; the germline J gene supplies the remainder. The chain is built from TRBV5-1 and TRBJ2-3; 9 bases are shared with TRBD2. Germline V gives CDR1 SGHRS, CDR2 YFSETQ. CDR3 length: 15 residues. V was clipped by 4 bases and J by 3 bases; unmatched bases: 6. CDR3 DNA, as far as it was read: TGCGCCAGCAGCGTGACTAGCGGTGCGACAGATACG. Translating gives CASSVTSGATDT. The whole CDR3 sequence is CASSVTSGATDTQYF.

A note on this clone: The read stops 3 residues short of the end of the CDR3; the missing end is completed from the germline J gene. This chain uses TRBV19 with TRBJ2-3, with TRBD1 as a possible D gene (5 bases). Germline V gene lookup returns CDR1 LNHDA and CDR2 SQIVND (reference sequence). The CDR3 covers 18 residues. The part of the CDR3 DNA that was read is TGTGCCATCCCCAATGTCACAGCAGGGAAGTATCAGAAAGAGACG. It translates to CAIPNVTAGKYQKET. The CDR3 reads in full as CAIPNVTAGKYQKETQYF.

As for this clone: The read is 3 residues too short to cover the CDR3 end, so that end is filled in from the germline J gene. The V call is TRBV5-1, the J call TRBJ2-1, with D hard to call. The germline V gene encodes CDR1 SGHRS and CDR2 YFSETQ. This CDR3 has 13 amino acids. V gave up 0 bases and J gave up 4 bases, with 5 bases separating them. The CDR3 sequence: CASSLDIYNEQFF. CDR3 DNA (partial): TGCGCCAGCAGCTTGGACATTTACAATGAG.

Comment on this clone: The read ends 3 residues shy of where the CDR3 ends; the end is completed using the germline J gene. The chain carries TRBV12-3 or TRBV12-4 and TRBJ2-1; 8 positions agree with TRBD2. V shed 8 bases and J 7 bases; nucleotides not matched to a gene: 13. The CDR3 extends over 15 amino acids. This CDR3 reads CASGYSGNPGNEQFF. The sequenced CDR3 bases are TGTGCCAGCGGGTATAGCGGGAACCCCGGGAATGAG.

As for this clone: The read ends 3 residues before the CDR3 terminus; that terminus is restored from the germline J gene. This rearrangement joins TRBV10-1 to TRBJ1-1; 7 positions match TRBD1. CDR3 length equals 13 residues. Germline CDR1 and CDR2: WNHNN and SYGVQD (reference sequence). V lost 3 bases and J lost 5; bases outside the gene matches: 3. CDR3 bases read: TGCGCCAGCAGTGATCCAGGGGGGACTGAA. It encodes CASSDPGGTE. The full CDR3 sequence reads CASSDPGGTEAFF.

A note on this clone: The read gets to within 3 residues of the CDR3 end, and the germline J gene fills in the rest. The rearrangement links TRBV30 to TRBJ1-1; 7 bases align to TRBD1. V trimming: 4 bases; J trimming: 0 bases; junction bases outside the gene matches: 8. The CDR3 has 15 amino acids. Germline V gene data show CDR1 as GTSNPN and CDR2 as SVGIG (reference sequence). The DNA read from the CDR3 is TGTGCCTGGACACAGGGGATCGGAGTGAACACTGAA. This gives the protein CAWTQGIGVNTE. The CDR3 in full is CAWTQGIGVNTEAFF.

On this clone itself: The read terminates 3 residues ahead of where the CDR3 ends, so the germline J gene completes it. This sequence joins TRBV7-8 and TRBJ2-3; 8 bases match TRBD1. V was pared by 5 bases and J by 1 base, with 5 bases of the junction left unmatched. The germline CDR1 and CDR2 sequences are SGHVS and FQNEAQ. The CDR3 spans 15 residues. The CDR3 loop reads CASSQGTGRTDTQYF. CDR3 bases read: TGTGCCAGCAGCCAGGGGACAGGTCGCACAGATACG.

As for this clone: The read gets to within 3 residues of the CDR3 end, and the germline J gene fills in the rest. This chain joins TRBV10-3 and TRBJ2-1, with a possible D match to TRBD1 (5 bases). CDR3 length equals 14 residues. Trimming removed 4 bases at V and 5 bases at J, with 12 bases between. From germline, CDR1 is ENHRY and CDR2 SYGVKD. The CDR3: CAISGRQFNNEQFF. CDR3 DNA (partial): TGTGCCATCAGTGGTCGACAGTTCAACAATGAG.

To note about this clone: The CDR3 end falls 3 residues outside the read, so it is completed with the germline J gene. The rearrangement links TRBV7-3 to TRBJ2-7, with TRBD2 as a possible D gene (6 bases). Germline lookup yields CDR1 SGHTA and CDR2 FQGTGA. The CDR3 totals 13 residues. Trimming left V 6 bases short and J 5 bases short, with 14 bases between. CDR3 bases read: TGTGCCAGCAGGGGGACTGGGAGCCACGAG. It is translated as CASRGTGSHE. The entire CDR3 reads CASRGTGSHEQYF.

As concerns this clone: The CDR3 goes on 3 residues after the read ends, and that part is filled in from the germline J gene. The chain couples TRBV5-1 to TRBJ1-2; 7 bases map to TRBD1. Looked up from germline, CDR1 is SGHRS and CDR2 is YFSETQ. The CDR3 runs 15 residues. V gave up 3 bases and J gave up 0 bases; unmatched junction bases: 5. Here the CDR3 reads CASSSGTASNYGYTF. The sequenced CDR3 bases are TGCGCCAGCAGCTCGGGGACAGCCTCTAACTATGGC.

For this clone: The read comes to an end 3 residues before the CDR3 does, leaving the germline J gene to fill in the end. This chain connects TRBV10-2 to TRBJ2-5, with 9 bases matching TRBD2. The CDR3 totals 13 residues. Unmatched junction bases numbered 4, after V lost 6 bases and J lost 5 bases. Per germline, CDR1 WSHSY and CDR2 SAAADI. CDR3 sequence reads: CASRAGGRETQYF. The CDR3 DNA, read in part, is TGCGCCAGCAGGGCGGGGGGGCGGGAGACC.